The sequence of this TCR beta chain was determined in a study of shared clonotypes between healthy human individuals. The CDR3 extends over 14 amino acids. Per germline, CDR1 SGHTS and CDR2 YDEGEE. V lost 1 base to trimming and J lost 5 bases, with 10 bases between them. Assay: immunoSEQ multiplex PCR; the TCRdb copy retains only in-frame clones and omits some. The sample yields approximately 1,500,000 clones, around 95% seen once. Material for sequencing was naive CD4+ T cells sorted from blood. Described subset: CD45RA+ positively selected. The receptor was isolated from a man aged 25 to 40 in good health. The rearrangement uses TRBV5-8 and TRBJ1-5; D perhaps matches TRBD1 (6 bases). The CDR3 region is CASSLYRADQPQHF. CDR3 nucleotide sequence: TGTGCCAGCAGCTTGTACAGGGCTGATCAGCCCCAGCATTTT.